This is a list of T cell receptor beta chains from one sample in a study of T cell repertoires in cytomegalovirus infection. TCRdb used MiXCR to reprocess the reads, holding one entry per CDR3 protein. The repertoire holds about 530,000 distinct CDR3 sequences, around a quarter seen once, with under 15% in the top ten. Specimen: PBMCs. These receptors originate from a human donor in good health (CMV status not recorded). Some clones in this sample may be carry-over from other donors' samples. CDR3s include the opening cysteine and the closing phenylalanine or tryptophan. Each record gives: D gene, V gene, J gene, clone size, CDR3 protein, CDR3 DNA. A D gene is named only where the DNA matches it firmly. Expanded clones get a size class; other rows say once, few or many, or leave the size out.

.	TRBV10-3	TRBJ2-7	.	CAISTTMGVYEQYF	TGTGCCATCAGCACCACAATGGGGGTCTACGAGCAGTACTTC
TRBD1	TRBV6-5	TRBJ1-2	few	CASRPPDRVNGYTF	TGTGCCAGCAGACCGCCTGACAGGGTTAATGGCTACACCTTC
TRBD1	TRBV12-3/TRBV12-4	TRBJ1-3	few	CASRPTGRDTIYF	TGTGCCAGCAGACCGACAGGGAGGGACACCATATATTTT
TRBD1	TRBV3-1	TRBJ1-2	.	CASSPPGQFYGYTF	TGTGCCAGCAGCCCTCCGGGACAGTTCTATGGCTACACCTTC
TRBD2	TRBV12-3/TRBV12-4	TRBJ2-4	few	CASSQTSGSIGAKNIQYF	TGTGCCAGCAGTCAGACTAGCGGGAGTATCGGTGCCAAAAACATTCAGTACTTC
.	TRBV7-9	TRBJ2-1	many	CASSLVVQGGYNEQFF	TGTGCCAGCAGCTTAGTCGTCCAGGGGGGATACAATGAGCAGTTCTTC
.	TRBV6-2/TRBV6-3	TRBJ1-5	.	CASSYSGSRDQPQHF	TGTGCCAGCAGTTACTCGGGGTCGAGGGATCAGCCCCAGCATTTT
TRBD1	TRBV29-1	TRBJ2-3	.	CSVDGQGGVDTQYF	TGCAGCGTTGACGGACAGGGGGGAGTAGATACGCAGTATTTT
TRBD2	TRBV20-1	TRBJ2-1	.	CSARGGSGASVSSYNEQFF	TGCAGTGCTAGAGGGGGTAGCGGGGCGTCTGTTAGCTCCTACAATGAGCAGTTCTTC
TRBD1	TRBV12-3/TRBV12-4	TRBJ2-1	few	CASSSSGTGLYNEQFF	TGTGCCAGCAGTTCCTCCGGGACAGGGCTCTACAATGAGCAGTTCTTC
.	TRBV20-1	TRBJ1-4	once	CSARDLGGTNEKLFF	TGCAGTGCTAGAGATCTGGGGGGAACTAATGAAAAACTGTTTTTT
TRBD2	TRBV6-2/TRBV6-3	TRBJ2-1	many	CASSRTSGSDEQFF	TGTGCCAGCAGTCGGACTAGCGGGAGCGATGAGCAGTTCTTC
.	TRBV4-3	TRBJ2-4	.	CASSLGHLAKNIQYF	TGCGCCAGCAGCCTTGGACACCTAGCCAAAAACATTCAGTACTTC
TRBD1	TRBV7-6	TRBJ2-1	many	CASSGGDRGRSFF	TGTGCCAGCAGCGGGGGGGACAGGGGAAGGTCGTTCTTC
.	TRBV7-9	TRBJ1-4	few	CASTPETAFNEKLFF	TGTGCCAGCACCCCAGAGACAGCCTTTAATGAAAAACTGTTTTTT
.	TRBV7-6	TRBJ2-5	few	CASSPNGRDRETQYF	TGTGCCAGCAGCCCCAACGGACGCGATCGGGAGACCCAGTACTTC
.	TRBV5-5	TRBJ1-1	few	CASRKGTTMNTEAFF	TGTGCCAGCAGGAAAGGGACAACGATGAACACTGAAGCTTTCTTT
TRBD2	TRBV24-1	TRBJ2-3	once	CATSDLFQREGDTDTQYF	TGTGCCACCAGTGATTTGTTCCAGCGGGAGGGAGACACAGATACGCAGTATTTT
.	TRBV7-8	TRBJ2-7	many	CASSFEQSYEQYF	TGTGCCAGCAGCTTCGAACAGTCCTACGAGCAGTACTTC
TRBD2	TRBV23-1	TRBJ2-3	many	CASTRMELAGGVVYTDTQYF	TGCGCCAGCACCCGTATGGAACTAGCGGGAGGTGTCGTTTACACAGATACGCAGTATTTT
.	TRBV7-2	TRBJ1-2	many	CASSLGEEQGYTF	TGTGCCAGCAGCTTAGGAGAGGAGCAGGGCTACACCTTC
.	TRBV6-2/TRBV6-3	TRBJ2-2	.	CASSYLGEPNTGELFF	TGTGCCAGCAGTTATTTGGGGGAACCCAACACCGGGGAGCTGTTTTTT
.	TRBV5-4	TRBJ2-1	few	CASSLGAGSYNEQFF	TGTGCCAGCAGCTTGGGTGCGGGGTCCTACAATGAGCAGTTCTTC
.	TRBV20-1	TRBJ1-1	few	CSARKGANTEAFF	TGCAGTGCTCGGAAGGGTGCGAACACTGAAGCTTTCTTT
TRBD1	TRBV6-5	TRBJ1-5	few	CASSSRGLDNQPQHF	TGTGCCAGCAGTTCTAGGGGGCTTGACAATCAGCCCCAGCATTTT
.	TRBV19	TRBJ2-5	.	CASSISSGYQETQYF	TGTGCCAGTAGTATAAGCTCGGGATACCAAGAGACCCAGTACTTC
TRBD2	TRBV6-6	TRBJ2-5	few	CASSYSTSGGETQYF	TGTGCCAGCAGTTACTCAACTAGCGGAGGGGAGACCCAGTACTTC
.	TRBV5-6	TRBJ2-1	.	CASSLGMDVSYNEQFF	TGTGCCAGCAGCTTGGGGATGGATGTGTCTTACAATGAGCAGTTCTTC
TRBD2	TRBV6-2/TRBV6-3	TRBJ2-3	.	CASRYSSGWGDTQYF	TGTGCCAGCAGGTACTCTAGCGGTTGGGGAGATACGCAGTATTTT
.	TRBV7-9	TRBJ2-3	.	CASSLAVPTTGTQYF	TGTGCCAGCAGCTTAGCGGTGCCGACTACGGGGACGCAGTATTTT
TRBD1	TRBV6-5	TRBJ1-5	few	CASSYMTGGQPQHF	TGTGCCAGCAGTTATATGACAGGGGGACAGCCCCAGCATTTT
TRBD2	TRBV4-3	TRBJ2-4	.	CASSQDRWWEGDGNIQYF	TGCGCCAGCAGCCAAGATCGTTGGTGGGAGGGCGACGGAAACATTCAGTACTTC
.	TRBV7-8	TRBJ2-2	many	CASASARAGELFF	TGTGCCAGCGCCTCCGCTAGGGCCGGGGAGCTGTTTTTT
.	TRBV7-2	TRBJ2-3	many	CASSLAAGLNVMQYF	TGTGCCAGCAGCTTAGCGGCGGGACTGAATGTAATGCAGTATTTT
TRBD2	TRBV7-2	TRBJ2-3	many	CASSLEGAGGGTDTQYF	TGTGCCAGCAGCTTAGAAGGGGCGGGAGGGGGCACAGATACGCAGTATTTT
.	TRBV6-5	TRBJ1-4	few	CASSRTFDEKLFF	TGTGCCAGCAGTAGAACGTTCGATGAAAAACTGTTTTTT
.	TRBV5-4	TRBJ1-4	.	CASSLTENEKLFF	TGTGCCAGCAGCTTGACAGAAAATGAAAAACTGTTTTTT
.	TRBV7-2	TRBJ2-1	many	CASSWGQVDNEQFF	TGTGCCAGCAGCTGGGGGCAGGTTGACAATGAGCAGTTCTTC
.	TRBV7-2	TRBJ2-5	many	CASSPTLQETQYF	TGTGCCAGCAGCCCTACCCTACAAGAGACCCAGTACTTC
.	TRBV5-3	TRBJ2-5	.	CASNFLSRVETQYF	TGTGCCAGCAATTTTCTAAGTCGGGTGGAGACCCAGTACTTC
.	TRBV7-6	TRBJ2-5	.	CASSFLQQETQYF	TGTGCCAGCAGCTTCTTACAGCAAGAGACCCAGTACTTC
.	TRBV7-2	TRBJ1-1	many	CASSLGGVGRDRPNTEAFF	TGTGCCAGCAGCTTAGGGGGGGTGGGGAGGGATCGCCCCAACACTGAAGCTTTCTTT